What follows describes a single TCR beta chain. Its antigen is as yet unknown. V dropped 5 bases and J dropped 8 bases, with 16 bases sitting between them. This CDR3 has 13 amino acids. CDR1 is GTSNPN and CDR2 is SVGIG in the germline V gene (reference sequence). From CD4+ cells came CD45RA+ naive and CD45RA-negative memory subsets. The data were obtained in a study of shared clonotypes between healthy human individuals. Whole-study results and caveats: Non-shared clonotypes showed lower generation probabilities than clonotypes common to all four donors. Naive CD4 clonotypes overlapped across a few donors at approximately 5.3%.

For sorted subsets, approximately 0.2 ug DNA per replicate equaled around 30,000 T cell genomes. Clones were read by immunoSEQ multiplex PCR, and TCRdb kept only the in-frame ones, dropping some. The sample contains 2 million to 2.5 million clones, 85% to 95% of which appear only once. The clonotype was recovered from a man between 18 and 29 years old in good health. Some clones in this sample may be carry-over from other donors' samples. The rearrangement uses TRBV30 and TRBJ2-4, with D possibly TRBD1 on 8 matching bases. The sequenced sample consisted of naive CD4+ T cells from PBMCs. Subset noted: CD45RA+ positively selected. The CDR3 is CAWGTGGEDIQYF. The CDR3 DNA reads as TGTGCCTGGGGAACAGGGGGGGAGGACATTCAGTACTTC.